This record looks at one T cell receptor (beta chain) sequence and its context. Its specificity is not known. All the patients suffered relapse after autologous stem cell transplantation, and brentuximab vedotin exposure differed. Best responses included complete response and partial response; otherwise, the best response was progressive disease. The data were produced by immunoSEQ multiplex PCR, yet TCRdb's version contains in-frame clones alone and is incomplete. The table has 95,000 or so clones, roughly 88% seen once. This entry comes from a study of PD-1 blockade in classical Hodgkin lymphoma. Germline CDR1 reads SNHLY; CDR2 reads FYNNEI. The V end was cut by 3 bases, the J end by 3 bases, with 6 bases between. This CDR3 spans 12 amino acids. Whole-study results and caveats: Newly diagnosed patients and complete responders had comparable diversity at baseline.

V is TRBV2 and J is TRBJ2-7, with D unclear. The material sequenced was peripheral blood mononuclear cells (PBMCs), taken at baseline. This sequence was found in a human donor with classical Hodgkin lymphoma. The CDR3 sequence is CASSESNYEQYF. The CDR3 coding sequence is TGTGCCAGCAGTGAGAGTAACTACGAGCAGTACTTC.